This T cell receptor beta chain was captured in a study of blood T cell repertoires in COVID-19. Study information: Sample material is recorded as cDNA or gDNA derived from T cells, B-cell-depleted T cells, or PBMCs.

V lost 7 bases and J lost 1; bases outside the gene matches: 8. Germline CDR1 ENHRY, CDR2 SYGVKD. The CDR3 is 17 residues long. Methods used by the authors: Using reference gene primer amplification, nucleated cell counts were estimated. This table comes from immunoSEQ multiplex PCR, and its TCRdb copy is limited to in-frame clones, with some not included. The V and J calls and clone size were taken over from that table, and D and trimming were inferred from the DNA. This table has 160,000 or so clones, 85% to 90% appearing once. The specimen sequenced was peripheral blood. This sequence joins TRBV10-3 and TRBJ2-2; TRBD2 agrees at 11 bases. The TCR comes from a woman aged 40-49 years with acute or convalescent COVID-19. The chain's CDR3 is CAIKQPSGGKNTGELFF. As DNA, the CDR3 is TGTGCCATCAAGCAACCTAGCGGGGGGAAGAACACCGGGGAGCTGTTTTTT.